The next 4 T cell receptor beta chains were all read from a single sample in a study of blood T cell repertoires in COVID-19. This table comes from immunoSEQ multiplex PCR, and its TCRdb copy is limited to in-frame clones, with some not included. The data hold hundreds of thousands of clones, with 87% observed a single time. Sequenced: peripheral blood. Source of these receptors: a woman in her forties or fifties who had recovered from COVID-19.

This clone was detected only a few times. Other nucleotide sequences in the sample specify the same CDR3. This sequence joins TRBV5-1 and TRBJ2-7; 11 bases fit TRBD1. V was clipped by 4 bases and J by 4 bases; unmatched bases: 4. Germline V CDR1 and CDR2: SGHRS, YFSETQ. The length of the CDR3 is 14 residues. CDR3 amino acids: CASSPGQGAYEQYF. The DNA of the CDR3 is TGCGCCAGCAGCCCTGGACAGGGGGCTTACGAGCAGTACTTC.

The V call is TRBV19, the J call TRBJ1-5; D is perhaps TRBD1 (6 bases). This CDR3 is built from 12 residues. Germline CDR1 and CDR2: LNHDA and SQIVND (reference sequence). V was shortened by 6 bases and J by 9 bases, with 12 bases between the two germline ends. CDR3 loop: CASSLSGAPQHF. As DNA, the CDR3 is TGTGCCAGTAGCCTATCAGGGGCGCCCCAGCATTTT. Drawing the rest from reference TRBV19 and TRBJ1-5, the complete variable domain is DGGITQSPKYLFRKEGQNVTLSCEQNLNHDAMYWYRQDPGQGLRLIYYSQIVNDFQKGDIAEGYSVSREKKESFPLTVTSAQKNPTAFYLCASSLSGAPQHFGDGTRLSIL.

This chain links TRBV5-1 with TRBJ2-2; D is uncertain. This CDR3 has 12 residues. Germline CDR1 and CDR2: SGHRS and YFSETQ. V gave up 4 bases and J gave up 5 bases, with 6 bases separating them. CDR3 DNA sequence: TGCGCCAGCAGCAGGAGAACCGGGGAGCTGTTTTTT. Protein: CASSRRTGELFF.

This chain links TRBV30 with TRBJ2-2, with 8 nucleotides matching TRBD2. This CDR3 region has 15 residues. Unmatched junction bases numbered 11, after V lost 5 bases and J lost 6 bases. Germline CDR1 reads GTSNPN; CDR2 reads SVGIG (reference sequence). The CDR3 protein is CAWSPGGTRAGELFF. The CDR3 DNA is TGTGCCTGGTCCCCGGGGGGGACAAGGGCCGGGGAGCTGTTTTTT.